The T cell receptor beta chain described here comes from a study of blood T cell repertoires in COVID-19. Study in general: PBMCs, B-cell-depleted T cells, or T cells were the source of the cDNA or gDNA that made up the material.

In the authors' workflow: Researchers report that nucleated cell counts were estimated from reference gene primer amplification. Clones were sequenced by immunoSEQ multiplex PCR, and TCRdb holds only the in-frame ones, with some missing. Clone size and the V and J calls come from that table; the DNA yielded D and trimming. The sample includes tens of thousands of clones, over 70% of them seen just once. V lost 6 bases to trimming and J lost 1 base; unmatched junction nucleotides: 8. Per germline, CDR1 LNHDA and CDR2 SQIVND (reference sequence). CDR3 size: 15 residues. This rearrangement joins TRBV19 to TRBJ1-1; 7 positions agree with TRBD1. The receptor was isolated from a woman aged 70-85 years with acute or convalescent COVID-19. Specimen: peripheral blood. In DNA, the CDR3 is TGTGCCAGTAGCCCACAGGGGATCGGGAACACTGAAGCTTTCTTT. It is translated as CASSPQGIGNTEAFF. The full variable domain, completed using reference TRBV19 and TRBJ1-1, is DGGITQSPKYLFRKEGQNVTLSCEQNLNHDAMYWYRQDPGQGLRLIYYSQIVNDFQKGDIAEGYSVSREKKESFPLTVTSAQKNPTAFYLCASSPQGIGNTEAFFGQGTRLTVV.